This is a list of T cell receptor beta chains from one sample in a study of blood T cell repertoires in COVID-19. Repertoires were generated with immunoSEQ multiplex PCR, while TCRdb's copy carries only in-frame clones and drops some. The sample consists of under 150,000 clones, around 87% of them appearing once. Sample: peripheral blood. The source of these receptors is a woman aged 60 to 75 with active COVID-19. Each CDR3 is given with its conserved first and last residue. The D gene is left open where the match is weak. Not all rows give a size; the values are once, few, many and, for expanded clones, a class.

D	V	size	J	CDR3	DNA
.	TRBV6-5	.	TRBJ2-5	CASKTELETQYF	TGTGCCAGCAAGACGGAGTTGGAGACCCAGTACTTC
TRBD1	TRBV27	.	TRBJ1-5	CASSLTGANQPQHF	TGTGCCAGCAGTTTGACAGGGGCCAATCAGCCCCAGCATTTT
.	TRBV6-2/TRBV6-3	few	TRBJ1-1	CASSYSHWGPVNTEAFF	TGTGCCAGCAGTTACTCCCACTGGGGGCCTGTGAACACTGAAGCTTTCTTT
.	TRBV12-3/TRBV12-4	once	TRBJ2-7	CASSFLEDEQYF	TGTGCCAGCAGTTTTCTAGAGGACGAGCAGTACTTC
.	TRBV6-5	once	TRBJ2-6	CASSSLTSLRANVLTF	TGTGCCAGCAGTTCGCTAACTTCTCTGCGGGCCAACGTCCTGACTTTC
TRBD1	TRBV4-1	.	TRBJ1-1	CASSQDQGEGTEAFF	TGCGCCAGCAGCCAAGACCAGGGGGAAGGAACTGAAGCTTTCTTT
.	TRBV19	few	TRBJ1-3	CASCFADSSGNTIYF	TGTGCCAGCTGCTTCGCCGACAGCTCTGGAAACACCATATATTTT
TRBD1	TRBV4-3	.	TRBJ1-5	CASSRGENVGTGGASVNQPQHF	TGCGCCAGCAGTCGAGGAGAAAATGTCGGGACAGGGGGCGCCTCGGTGAATCAGCCCCAGCATTTT
TRBD1	TRBV9	.	TRBJ1-6	CASSAGGAYSPLHF	TGTGCCAGCAGCGCAGGGGGCGCTTATTCACCCCTCCACTTT
.	TRBV6-6	once	TRBJ2-3	CASAPRGAYTDTQYF	TGTGCCAGCGCACCCCGGGGGGCCTACACAGATACGCAGTATTTT
.	TRBV18	.	TRBJ2-5	CASSPRRVQETQYF	TGTGCCAGCTCACCTCGCAGGGTCCAAGAGACCCAGTACTTC
TRBD1	TRBV11-2	.	TRBJ2-1	CASSFRQGVYNEQFF	TGTGCCAGCAGCTTCCGACAGGGGGTCTACAATGAGCAGTTCTTC
.	TRBV19	.	TRBJ2-1	CASSIEAPLNEQFF	TGTGCCAGTAGTATAGAGGCTCCCCTCAATGAGCAGTTCTTC
TRBD1	TRBV7-9	.	TRBJ1-2	CASTQGASNYGYTF	TGTGCCAGCACACAGGGGGCAAGTAACTATGGCTACACCTTC
TRBD2	TRBV11-2	.	TRBJ2-5	CASSLVILAGGKETQYF	TGTGCCAGCAGCTTAGTAATACTAGCGGGAGGTAAAGAGACCCAGTACTTC
.	TRBV12-3/TRBV12-4	.	TRBJ1-2	CASTTSANYGYTF	TGTGCCAGCACCACAAGTGCTAACTATGGCTACACCTTC
TRBD2	TRBV4-3	.	TRBJ2-7	CASSQGTSGASYEQYF	TGCGCCAGCAGCCAGGGGACTAGCGGGGCATCCTACGAGCAGTACTTC
TRBD2	TRBV10-3	.	TRBJ2-3	CAITRSGRGTDTQYF	TGTGCCATCACCCGTAGCGGGAGGGGCACAGATACGCAGTATTTT
.	TRBV7-8	.	TRBJ2-1	CASSFKNSGGGEQFF	TGTGCCAGCAGCTTTAAAAATTCTGGCGGTGGGGAGCAGTTCTTC
TRBD1	TRBV6-2/TRBV6-3	.	TRBJ1-2	CASSRTGVNYGYTF	TGTGCCAGCAGCAGGACAGGGGTTAACTATGGCTACACCTTC
TRBD1	TRBV10-3	.	TRBJ1-4	CAISRGANEKLFF	TGTGCCATCAGCAGGGGGGCTAATGAAAAACTGTTTTTT
.	TRBV2	.	TRBJ2-1	CATSPGGTKRVNNEQFF	TGTGCCACCTCCCCAGGAGGAACCAAAAGGGTAAATAATGAGCAGTTCTTC
.	TRBV24-1	.	TRBJ2-7	CATSDRGSLGSYEQYF	TGTGCCACCAGTGACCGAGGGAGCCTCGGGTCCTACGAGCAGTACTTC
TRBD2	TRBV30	.	TRBJ2-3	CAWTLAGTDTQYF	TGTGCCTGGACATTAGCGGGAACAGATACGCAGTATTTT
.	TRBV5-5	.	TRBJ1-1	CASSLTGGNTEAFF	TGTGCCAGCAGCTTAACGGGGGGGAACACTGAAGCTTTCTTT
TRBD2	TRBV9	.	TRBJ2-1	CASSVGLAGFGNEQFF	TGTGCCAGCAGCGTAGGACTAGCGGGATTCGGCAATGAGCAGTTCTTC
.	TRBV14	.	TRBJ2-3	CASSYTDTQYF	TGTGCCAGCAGCTACACAGATACGCAGTATTTT
TRBD2	TRBV7-2	.	TRBJ2-5	CATSRPGTTQETQYF	TGTGCCACCTCACGTCCCGGGACTACCCAAGAGACCCAGTACTTC
TRBD1	TRBV27	.	TRBJ1-1	CASRSGTATTNTEAFF	TGTGCCAGCAGGTCGGGGACAGCGACGACGAACACTGAAGCTTTCTTT
TRBD1	TRBV28	.	TRBJ1-2	CASSITGGLRGYTF	TGTGCCAGCAGCATAACAGGGGGACTCAGGGGCTACACCTTC
.	TRBV21-1	.	TRBJ1-6	CASSKVREQAQSGNSPLHF	TGTGCCAGCAGCAAAGTGCGGGAGCAGGCCCAGTCGGGTAATTCACCCCTCCACTTT
TRBD2	TRBV6-5	once	TRBJ2-1	CATLSAGVNNEQFF	TGTGCCACCTTGTCTGCGGGAGTTAATAATGAGCAGTTCTTC
.	TRBV21-1	.	TRBJ2-1	CASSLVGQGYNEQFF	TGTGCCAGCAGCCTAGTCGGACAGGGATACAATGAGCAGTTCTTC
.	TRBV7-9	.	TRBJ1-1	CASTRAALGGTEAFF	TGTGCCAGCACCCGGGCGGCCTTAGGAGGGACTGAAGCTTTCTTT
.	TRBV7-2	.	TRBJ2-2	CASSLGDSPLSPGELFF	TGTGCCAGCAGCTTGGGGGACTCCCCCCTTTCGCCCGGGGAGCTGTTTTTT
TRBD2	TRBV28	.	TRBJ2-1	CASSFSSGSPHNEQFF	TGTGCCAGCAGTTTCTCTAGCGGGAGCCCCCACAATGAGCAGTTCTTC
TRBD1	TRBV6-6	.	TRBJ2-7	CASSRTGGYYEQYF	TGTGCCAGCAGTCGGACAGGGGGTTACTACGAGCAGTACTTC
.	TRBV28	once	TRBJ1-5	CASSSGGQPQHF	TGTGCCAGCAGTTCGGGGGGACAGCCCCAGCATTTT
TRBD1	TRBV5-4	.	TRBJ2-1	CASSPWDRAGNEQFF	TGTGCCAGCAGCCCCTGGGACAGGGCAGGGAATGAGCAGTTCTTC
.	TRBV29-1	.	TRBJ1-4	CSADAHTGKLFF	TGCAGCGCTGATGCCCATACCGGAAAACTGTTTTTT
.	TRBV19	few	TRBJ1-5	CASSILDQPQHF	TGTGCCAGTAGTATCCTAGATCAGCCCCAGCATTTT
.	TRBV6-2/TRBV6-3	.	TRBJ2-7	CASSPTGRNYEQYF	TGTGCCAGCAGTCCGACGGGTCGAAATTACGAGCAGTACTTC
.	TRBV7-9	few	TRBJ1-1	CASSLGQFNTEAFF	TGTGCCAGCAGCTTAGGACAGTTTAACACTGAAGCTTTCTTT
.	TRBV27	.	TRBJ2-1	CASSLLGVEQFF	TGTGCCAGCAGTTTATTAGGGGTTGAGCAGTTCTTC
.	TRBV7-2	.	TRBJ1-2	CASSLNPFIVYGYTF	TGTGCCAGCAGCTTAAACCCCTTTATAGTCTATGGCTACACCTTC
TRBD2	TRBV4-3	.	TRBJ2-2	CASSRSISGVTGELFF	TGCGCCAGCAGCCGAAGCATTAGCGGGGTCACCGGGGAGCTGTTTTTT